The 12 T cell receptor beta chains in this list originate from one sample, sequenced in a study of blood T cell repertoires in COVID-19. Data came from immunoSEQ multiplex PCR; TCRdb stores just in-frame clones and leaves some out. Of 300,000 to 450,000 clones in the sample, roughly 90% were seen once. The sequenced sample was peripheral blood. Receptors originate from a woman aged 60-75 years with COVID-19, enrolled during active disease.

The rearrangement links TRBV28 to TRBJ1-1; 7 bases are a match to TRBD1. V was pared by 6 bases and J by 1 base, with 5 bases of the junction left unmatched. The CDR3 has 14 amino acids. Germline-derived CDR1 and CDR2 are MDHEN and SYDVKM. In nucleotides, the CDR3 is TGTGCCAGCAGGAGACAGGGACCGAACACTGAAGCTTTCTTT. Translating it yields CASRRQGPNTEAFF.

CDR3 sequence: CASSPGQVNGQPQHF. The CDR3 bases are TGCGCCAGCAGCCCGGGACAGGTTAACGGTCAGCCCCAGCATTTT. This chain connects TRBV5-1 to TRBJ1-5, with 8 bases aligning to TRBD1. The J segment lost 6 bases and the V segment lost 4 bases, leaving 9 bases of the junction unmatched. Germline CDR1 SGHRS, CDR2 YFSETQ. The CDR3 has 15 amino acids. The variable domain in full, completed from reference TRBV5-1 and TRBJ1-5, reads KAGVTQTPRYLIKTRGQQVTLSCSPISGHRSVSWYQQTPGQGLQFLFEYFSETQRNKGNFPGRFSGRQFSNSRSEMNVSTLELGDSALYLCASSPGQVNGQPQHFGDGTRLSIL.

This clone was observed a few times. V gene TRBV5-1 combines with J gene TRBJ2-1; 11 bases align to TRBD2. V trimming: 4 bases; J trimming: 6 bases; junction bases outside the gene matches: 9. Germline V gives CDR1 SGHRS, CDR2 YFSETQ. The CDR3 extends over 16 amino acids. Here the CDR3 reads CASSILSGGAGNEQFF. The CDR3 bases are TGCGCCAGCAGCATCCTTAGCGGGGGGGCTGGCAATGAGCAGTTCTTC.

This clone was found a few times. The genes are TRBV5-1 and TRBJ2-3, with 11 bases lining up with TRBD2. J gave up 4 bases and V 0 bases, and 4 bases lay outside the gene matches. Germline CDR1 SGHRS, CDR2 YFSETQ. The CDR3 consists of 16 residues. The CDR3 loop is CASSLGLAGGPDTQYF. CDR3 bases: TGCGCCAGCAGCTTGGGGCTAGCGGGGGGTCCAGATACGCAGTATTTT.

The chain joins TRBV5-5 to TRBJ2-2; weak D call: TRBD1 (6 bases). Trimming stripped 0 bases from V and 4 bases from J, with 13 bases between. The CDR3 is made up of 16 amino acids. Germline V CDR1 and CDR2: SGHKS, YYEKEE (reference sequence). Here the CDR3 DNA reads TGTGCCAGCAGCTTGGTCGGGACACTGGCCACCGGGGAGCTGTTTTTT. This gives the protein CASSLVGTLATGELFF.

The sample holds one count of this clone. This rearrangement joins TRBV19 to TRBJ2-7, with 8 nucleotides matching TRBD2. The CDR3 is 14 amino acids. The germline CDR1 and CDR2 sequences are LNHDA and SQIVND (reference sequence). V shed 8 bases and J 4 bases; nucleotides not matched to a gene: 10. CDR3 residues: CASSPGAGGYEQYF. The CDR3 DNA reads TGTGCCAGTTCCCCCGGCGCGGGGGGATACGAGCAGTACTTC.

V usage is TRBV5-5 and J usage is TRBJ1-2; 9 bases are shared with TRBD1. With 0 bases clipped from V and 4 bases from J, the junction kept 13 bases outside the gene matches. The V gene's germline CDR1 is SGHKS and CDR2 YYEKEE (reference sequence). CDR3 length: 18 amino acids. The CDR3 coding sequence is TGTGCCAGCAGCTTGGGGGGCCCCCGGGACAGGGCTGTCTATGGCTACACCTTC. Translation gives CASSLGGPRDRAVYGYTF.

The V and J genes are TRBV18 and TRBJ1-1, with 7 bases fitting TRBD1. Losses at the gene ends were 3 bases for V and 3 bases for J; bases not matched to a gene: 13. CDR1 and CDR2 from the germline V gene are KGHSH and LQKENI. The CDR3 is 17 residues long. CDR3 coding DNA: TGTGCCAGCTCACCCCTTCTGGACAGGATGGGGGACACTGAAGCTTTCTTT. Translated, it gives CASSPLLDRMGDTEAFF.

The chain employs TRBV4-1 and TRBJ2-7, with 9 positions matching TRBD1. Germline trimming cut 3 bases from V and 5 bases from J; bases unmatched to any gene: 2. The CDR3 has 13 amino acids. The germline V gene has CDR1 MGHRA and CDR2 YSYEKL. CDR3 sequence (DNA): TGCGCCAGCAGCCAGAGGACAGGGGACGAGCAGTACTTC. Translated: CASSQRTGDEQYF.

The chain is built from TRBV6-6 and TRBJ1-6; tentatively, D is TRBD1 (5 bases). Trimming took 5 bases from V and 2 from J, leaving 13 bases between them. Germline CDR1 reads MNHNY; CDR2 reads SVGAGI (reference sequence). The CDR3 sequence is 16 residues long. CDR3 coding DNA: TGTGCCAGCAGTCGAAGGCGGGGCGCCTATAATTCACCCCTCCACTTT. The encoded protein is CASSRRRGAYNSPLHF.

The genes are TRBV6-1 and TRBJ1-6; possibly TRBD1 for D (5 bases). Trimming shortened V by 3 bases and J by 5 bases, and 14 bases separated the two germline ends. Germline CDR1 and CDR2: MNHNS and SASEGT. This CDR3 region has 16 residues. CDR3 nucleotides: TGTGCCAGCAGTGATCTAGCGGGACGGAATAATTCACCCCTCCACTTT. It specifies CASSDLAGRNNSPLHF.

The rearrangement joins TRBV7-3 to TRBJ1-1; the match to TRBD1 covers 9 bases. The CDR3 runs to 15 residues. J was trimmed by 0 bases and V by 4 bases; bases with no gene match: 3. Germline CDR1 reads SGHTA; CDR2 reads FQGTGA. CDR3 nucleotides: TGTGCCAGCAGCTCACAGGGGGCCATGAACACTGAAGCTTTCTTT. Translated: CASSSQGAMNTEAFF.